The clone carrying this T cell receptor (beta chain) was seen many times. Its target is not known. This sample was taken from a study of identical twins. Study-level points and caveats: Twin pairs had excess sharing that was weaker in beta out-of-frame sequences. Models underestimated TCR alpha sharing (out-of-frame) in monozygotic twins.

The CDR3 runs to 15 residues. CDR1 and CDR2 (germline): SNHLY, FYNNEI. V was cut by 10 bases and J by 6 bases, with 22 bases left in between. TCRdb ran MiXCR on the 5' RACE reads and lists one entry per CDR3 protein. Of around 570,000 distinct CDR3 sequences listed, nearly 10% are singletons. The same data also contributed to another study, on yellow fever vaccine responses in identical twins. This second report adds: It has been reported that, in twins, the vaccine T cell response seemed partly convergent and partly personalized.

The source of this sequence is a woman aged 18-29 years in good health. Sequenced sample: PBMCs. V and J are TRBV2 and TRBJ2-1; maybe TRBD2 (7 bases). In DNA form, the CDR3 reads TGTGCCACCAAGAGGGAGGGGGGCTCTCGCAATGAGCAGTTCTTC. It translates to CATKREGGSRNEQFF. Full variable domain (remainder filled in from reference TRBV2 and TRBJ2-1): EPEVTQTPSHQVTQMGQEVILRCVPISNHLYFYWYRQILGQKVEFLVSFYNNEISEKSEIFDDQFSVERPDGSNFTLKIRSTKLEDSAMYFCATKREGGSRNEQFFGPGTRLTVL.